The clone carrying this TCR beta chain has just a few counts. Its antigen is unknown. The data stem from a study of beta chain features in type 1 diabetes. CDR3 size: 11 residues. Trimming left V 7 bases short and J 8 bases short, with 14 bases between. Germline V gene data show CDR1 as DFQATT and CDR2 as SNEGSKA (reference sequence). As every portion of the isolated RNA was reverse transcribed, the sequencing read expressed TCRB transcripts. Profiling relied on immunoSEQ multiplex PCR, and the TCRdb table lists in-frame clones only, not all of them. The profile covers 200,000 to 250,000 clones, with around 9.6% appearing a single time and about 0.03% taken by the ten largest. Study-wide findings and caveats: There was a moderate but significant shortening of TCRB CDR3s in all four CD4+ subsets of Type 1 diabetes patients. Sampled from patients, naive, central memory and Treg TCRB repertoires appeared more similar than those sampled from healthy donors. Patients with type 1 diabetes carried fewer insertions and had more deletions at their VDJ junctions. The question left open here concerned HLA type influencing TCRB rearrangement.

Sequencing was performed on naive CD4+ T cells from blood. This TCR came from a woman aged 18-29 years in good health. The rearrangement joins TRBV20-1 to TRBJ1-1; no firm D call. CDR3 DNA: TGCAGTGGGATAGGAGGGAGGGAAGCTTTCTTT. Amino acids: CSGIGGREAFF.